This is a list of T cell receptor beta chains from one sample in a study of radiation and T cells in renal cell carcinoma. Here immunoSEQ multiplex PCR was the method, and the copy in TCRdb shows in-frame clones only, minus some. The repertoire consists of some 100,000 clones, with approximately 83% occurring once and the leading ten covering roughly 6.1%. Sequencing used blood, obtained from a patient whose treatment included radiotherapy and nephrectomy. These receptors came from a man aged 55 to 69 with renal cell carcinoma. Both conserved end residues are part of each CDR3. A D gene is named only where the DNA matches it firmly. Part of the rows lack a size; the others show once, few, many or a class for expanded clones.

cdr3_length: 15; d_call: .; clone_size: .; j_call: TRBJ2-1; v_call: TRBV6-6; cdr3_aa: CASSYSKISGNEQFF; cdr3_nt: TGTGCCAGCAGTTACTCGAAGATTAGCGGCAATGAGCAGTTCTTC
cdr3_length: 14; d_call: TRBD1; clone_size: .; j_call: TRBJ1-4; v_call: TRBV9; cdr3_aa: CASSADRGGEKLFF; cdr3_nt: TGTGCCAGCAGCGCGGACAGGGGAGGTGAAAAACTGTTTTTT
cdr3_length: 15; d_call: TRBD2; clone_size: .; j_call: TRBJ2-1; v_call: TRBV2; cdr3_aa: CASSAGLAGSNEQFF; cdr3_nt: TGTGCCAGCAGTGCGGGACTAGCGGGATCCAATGAGCAGTTCTTC
cdr3_length: 14; d_call: TRBD1; clone_size: .; j_call: TRBJ2-7; v_call: TRBV6-5; cdr3_aa: CASSPRTGTYEQYF; cdr3_nt: TGTGCCAGCAGTCCCCGGACAGGTACCTACGAGCAGTACTTC
cdr3_length: 16; d_call: TRBD2; clone_size: few; j_call: TRBJ2-1; v_call: TRBV6-9; cdr3_aa: CASSLIGTRRYNEQFF; cdr3_nt: TGTGCCAGCAGTTTAATCGGGACTAGAAGATACAATGAGCAGTTCTTC
cdr3_length: 16; d_call: .; clone_size: .; j_call: TRBJ2-1; v_call: TRBV7-9; cdr3_aa: CASSPRPGPHYNEQFF; cdr3_nt: TGTGCCAGCAGCCCACGGCCGGGGCCTCACTACAATGAGCAGTTCTTC
cdr3_length: 15; d_call: .; clone_size: .; j_call: TRBJ2-1; v_call: TRBV25-1; cdr3_aa: CASSEWNIQQNEQFF; cdr3_nt: TGTGCCAGCAGTGAATGGAATATTCAGCAGAATGAGCAGTTCTTC
cdr3_length: 13; d_call: .; clone_size: .; j_call: TRBJ2-1; v_call: TRBV12-5; cdr3_aa: CASGLDRYNEQFF; cdr3_nt: TGTGCTAGTGGTCTGGACAGATACAATGAGCAGTTCTTC
cdr3_length: 13; d_call: TRBD2; clone_size: .; j_call: TRBJ2-1; v_call: TRBV19; cdr3_aa: CASLAGTHNEQFF; cdr3_nt: TGTGCCAGCCTAGCGGGAACACACAATGAGCAGTTCTTC
cdr3_length: 14; d_call: .; clone_size: medium-sized; j_call: TRBJ2-7; v_call: TRBV19; cdr3_aa: CASTQQVGPYEQYF; cdr3_nt: TGTGCCAGTACTCAACAGGTGGGACCCTACGAGCAGTACTTC
cdr3_length: 13; d_call: .; clone_size: .; j_call: TRBJ2-2; v_call: TRBV27; cdr3_aa: CASSGTNTGELFF; cdr3_nt: TGTGCCAGCAGTGGGACTAACACCGGGGAGCTGTTTTTT
cdr3_length: 17; d_call: TRBD1; clone_size: .; j_call: TRBJ1-5; v_call: TRBV28; cdr3_aa: CASSRTGTGLAYQPQHF; cdr3_nt: TGTGCCAGCAGCCGAACCGGGACAGGGCTGGCGTATCAGCCCCAGCATTTT
cdr3_length: 14; d_call: TRBD1; clone_size: .; j_call: TRBJ1-1; v_call: TRBV6-6; cdr3_aa: CASSYAGGSAEAFF; cdr3_nt: TGTGCCAGCAGTTACGCAGGGGGAAGCGCTGAAGCTTTCTTT